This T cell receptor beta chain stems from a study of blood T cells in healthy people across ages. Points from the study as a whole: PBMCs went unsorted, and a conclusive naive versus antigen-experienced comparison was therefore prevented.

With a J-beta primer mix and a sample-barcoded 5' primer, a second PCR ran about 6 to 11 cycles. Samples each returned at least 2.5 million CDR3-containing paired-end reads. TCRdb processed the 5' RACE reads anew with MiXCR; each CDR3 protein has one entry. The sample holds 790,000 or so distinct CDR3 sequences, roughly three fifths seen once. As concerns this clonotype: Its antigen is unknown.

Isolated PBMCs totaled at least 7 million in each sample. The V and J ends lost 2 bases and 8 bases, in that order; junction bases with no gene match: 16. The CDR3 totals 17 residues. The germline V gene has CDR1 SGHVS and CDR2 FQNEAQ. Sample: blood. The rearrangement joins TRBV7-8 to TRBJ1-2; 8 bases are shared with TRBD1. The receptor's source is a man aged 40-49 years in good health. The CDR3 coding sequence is TGTGCCAGCAGCTTAACCGCCAGGGGGCTTTCAGGACTCGGCTACACCTTC. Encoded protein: CASSLTARGLSGLGYTF. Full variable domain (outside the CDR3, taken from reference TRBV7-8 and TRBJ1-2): GAGVSQSPRYKVAKRGQDVALRCDPISGHVSLFWYQQALGQGPEFLTYFQNEAQLDKSGLPSDRFFAERPEGSVSTLKIQRTQQEDSAVYLCASSLTARGLSGLGYTFGSGTRLTVV.